The rows below give T cell receptor beta chains drawn from one sample of a study of CD8 T cells in Susac syndrome. MiXCR was run by TCRdb on the immunoSEQ multiplex PCR reads, yielding one entry per CDR3 protein. The sample yields approximately 120,000 distinct CDR3 sequences, around 90% seen once. The sample consisted of CD4+ T cells from PBMCs. The receptor set was obtained from a human donor in good health. The CDR3 runs from the conserved cysteine through the conserved F or W. Each record gives: J gene, D gene, clone size, V gene, CDR3 protein, CDR3 DNA. The D gene is left open where the match is weak. Size is omitted from some rows. Given values are once, few, many or a class for expanded clones.

j_call: TRBJ2-2
d_call: TRBD1
clone_size: NA
v_call: TRBV30
cdr3_aa: CAWTGQANTGELFF
cdr3_nt: TGTGCCTGGACGGGACAGGCGAACACCGGGGAGCTGTTTTTT

j_call: TRBJ1-1
d_call: NA
clone_size: once
v_call: TRBV7-3
cdr3_aa: CASSPQWNGGGTEAFF
cdr3_nt: TGTGCCAGCAGCCCTCAATGGAACGGGGGAGGCACTGAAGCTTTCTTT

j_call: TRBJ2-7
d_call: NA
clone_size: NA
v_call: TRBV5-1
cdr3_aa: CASSLAGDLSEQYF
cdr3_nt: TGCGCCAGCAGCTTGGCCGGCGATCTGAGTGAGCAGTACTTC

j_call: TRBJ2-7
d_call: NA
clone_size: NA
v_call: TRBV10-3
cdr3_aa: CAIRSGEQGEQYF
cdr3_nt: TGTGCCATCAGAAGCGGGGAACAGGGCGAGCAGTACTTC

j_call: TRBJ1-2
d_call: NA
clone_size: NA
v_call: TRBV6-5
cdr3_aa: CASSYVPNYGYTF
cdr3_nt: TGTGCCAGCAGTTACGTCCCTAACTATGGCTACACCTTC

j_call: TRBJ1-2
d_call: NA
clone_size: NA
v_call: TRBV7-9
cdr3_aa: CASSISQALNYGYTF
cdr3_nt: TGTGCCAGCAGCATATCGCAGGCCCTAAACTATGGCTACACCTTC

j_call: TRBJ1-5
d_call: NA
clone_size: NA
v_call: TRBV20-1
cdr3_aa: CSARDPETTNQPQHF
cdr3_nt: TGCAGTGCTAGAGACCCCGAGACAACCAATCAGCCCCAGCATTTT

j_call: TRBJ2-7
d_call: NA
clone_size: NA
v_call: TRBV7-9
cdr3_aa: CASSVQELGGYF
cdr3_nt: TGTGCCAGCAGCGTACAGGAGCTGGGGGGGTACTTC

j_call: TRBJ1-2
d_call: NA
clone_size: NA
v_call: TRBV27
cdr3_aa: CASSPSSPGRVRGYTF
cdr3_nt: TGTGCCAGCAGTCCCTCATCTCCCGGTAGGGTAAGAGGCTACACCTTC

j_call: TRBJ2-7
d_call: TRBD2
clone_size: NA
v_call: TRBV6-2/TRBV6-3
cdr3_aa: CASSYSTSGAFYEQYF
cdr3_nt: TGTGCCAGCAGTTACTCTACTAGCGGGGCCTTCTACGAGCAGTACTTC

j_call: TRBJ1-2
d_call: NA
clone_size: NA
v_call: TRBV12-3/TRBV12-4
cdr3_aa: CASSVQGQGGGYTF
cdr3_nt: TGTGCCAGCAGTGTTCAGGGGCAGGGTGGTGGCTACACCTTC